The T cell receptor (beta chain) described here comes from a study of blood T cell repertoires in COVID-19. This table comes from immunoSEQ multiplex PCR, and its TCRdb copy is limited to in-frame clones, with some not included. The sample yields roughly 320,000 clones, around 86% seen once. Sequences were obtained from peripheral blood. The clonotype was recovered from a man between 65 and 85 years old with acute or convalescent COVID-19.

CDR3 bases: TGCGCCAGCAGCCCCACGGATCGGGATCAGCCCCAGCATTTT. Protein: CASSPTDRDQPQHF. The genes are TRBV5-1 and TRBJ1-5; D call uncertain. The germline V gene has CDR1 SGHRS and CDR2 YFSETQ. The V gene lost 4 bases and the J gene lost 5 bases, with 13 bases spanning the gap. This CDR3 is built from 14 residues. The whole variable domain, remainder taken from reference TRBV5-1 and TRBJ1-5, is KAGVTQTPRYLIKTRGQQVTLSCSPISGHRSVSWYQQTPGQGLQFLFEYFSETQRNKGNFPGRFSGRQFSNSRSEMNVSTLELGDSALYLCASSPTDRDQPQHFGDGTRLSIL.